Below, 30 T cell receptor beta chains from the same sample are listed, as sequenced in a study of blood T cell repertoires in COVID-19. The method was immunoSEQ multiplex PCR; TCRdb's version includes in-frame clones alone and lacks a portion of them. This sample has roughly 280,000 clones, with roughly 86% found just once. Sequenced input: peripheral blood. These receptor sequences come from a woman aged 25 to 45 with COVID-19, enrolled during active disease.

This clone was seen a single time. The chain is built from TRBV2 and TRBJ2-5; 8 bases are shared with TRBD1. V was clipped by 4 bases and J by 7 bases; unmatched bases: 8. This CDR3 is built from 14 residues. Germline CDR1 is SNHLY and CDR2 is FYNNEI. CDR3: CASSARTGQGTQYF. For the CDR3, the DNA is TGTGCCAGCAGTGCCCGGACAGGGCAGGGGACCCAGTACTTC.

The CDR3 protein is CASSPRPTGTPHSGANVLTF. In nucleotides, the CDR3 is TGTGCCAGCAGTCCAAGACCTACCGGGACACCTCACTCTGGGGCCAACGTCCTGACTTTC. J is TRBJ2-6 and V is TRBV6-6; perhaps TRBD1 as D (6 bases). The CDR3 length is 20 residues. Germline V lookup: CDR1 MNHNY, CDR2 SVGAGI (reference sequence). V was cut by 5 bases and J by 0 bases, with 23 bases left in between.

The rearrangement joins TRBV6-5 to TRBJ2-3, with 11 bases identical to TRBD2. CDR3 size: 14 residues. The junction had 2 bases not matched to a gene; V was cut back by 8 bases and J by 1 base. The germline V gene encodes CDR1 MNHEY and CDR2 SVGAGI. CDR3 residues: CASSGLAGTDTQYF. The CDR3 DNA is TGTGCCAGCTCGGGACTAGCGGGCACAGATACGCAGTATTTT.

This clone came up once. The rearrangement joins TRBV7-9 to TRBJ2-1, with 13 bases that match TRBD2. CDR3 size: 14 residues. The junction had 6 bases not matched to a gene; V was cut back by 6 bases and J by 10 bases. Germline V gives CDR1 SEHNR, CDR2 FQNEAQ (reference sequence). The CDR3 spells CASSLTSGRNEQFF. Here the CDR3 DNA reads TGTGCCAGCAGTTTGACTAGCGGGAGGAACGAGCAGTTCTTC.

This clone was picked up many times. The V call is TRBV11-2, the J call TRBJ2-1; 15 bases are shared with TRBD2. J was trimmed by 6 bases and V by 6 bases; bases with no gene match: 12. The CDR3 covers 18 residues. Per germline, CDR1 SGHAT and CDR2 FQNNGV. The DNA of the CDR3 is TGTGCCAGCAGTCCCGGGACTAGCGGGAGGCTGAAGGCCAATGAGCAGTTCTTC. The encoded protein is CASSPGTSGRLKANEQFF.

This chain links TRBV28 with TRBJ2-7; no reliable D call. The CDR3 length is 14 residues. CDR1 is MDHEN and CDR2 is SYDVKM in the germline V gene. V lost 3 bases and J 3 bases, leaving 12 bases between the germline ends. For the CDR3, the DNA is TGTGCCAGCAGTTTCCTTGGGCAGTACTACGAGCAGTACTTC. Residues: CASSFLGQYYEQYF. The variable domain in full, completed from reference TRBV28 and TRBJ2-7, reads DVKVTQSSRYLVKRTGEKVFLECVQDMDHENMFWYRQDPGLGLRLIYFSYDVKMKEKGDIPEGYSVSREKKERFSLILESASTNQTSMYLCASSFLGQYYEQYFGPGTRLTVT.

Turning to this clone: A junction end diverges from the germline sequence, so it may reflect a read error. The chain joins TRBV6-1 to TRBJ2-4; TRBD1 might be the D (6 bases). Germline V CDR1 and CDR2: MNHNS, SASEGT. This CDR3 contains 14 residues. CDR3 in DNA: TGTGCCAGCAGTGAACGGCTCGGGACCGGGACACCCCACTTC. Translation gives CASSERLGTGTPHF.

The CDR3 nucleotides read TGTGCCAGCAGCCCCCAAGATACGCAGTATTTT. Translation gives CASSPQDTQYF. The rearrangement uses TRBV7-8 and TRBJ2-3; D is unresolved. From germline, CDR1 is SGHVS and CDR2 FQNEAQ. The CDR3 spans 11 residues. V was pared by 5 bases and J by 5 bases, with 5 bases between. The entire variable domain, with the rest obtained from reference TRBV7-8 and TRBJ2-3, is as follows: GAGVSQSPRYKVAKRGQDVALRCDPISGHVSLFWYQQALGQGPEFLTYFQNEAQLDKSGLPSDRFFAERPEGSVSTLKIQRTQQEDSAVYLCASSPQDTQYFGPGTRLTVL.

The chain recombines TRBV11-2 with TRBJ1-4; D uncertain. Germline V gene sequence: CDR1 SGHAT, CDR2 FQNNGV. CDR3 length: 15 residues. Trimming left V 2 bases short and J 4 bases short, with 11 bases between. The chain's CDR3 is CASSLFLTGNEKLFF. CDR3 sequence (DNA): TGTGCCAGCAGCTTATTTTTGACGGGTAATGAAAAACTGTTTTTT.

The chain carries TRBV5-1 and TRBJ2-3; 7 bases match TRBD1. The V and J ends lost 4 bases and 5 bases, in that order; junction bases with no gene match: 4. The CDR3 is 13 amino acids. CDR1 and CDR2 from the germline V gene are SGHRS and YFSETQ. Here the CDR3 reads CASSTDRVDTQYF. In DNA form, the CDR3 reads TGCGCCAGCAGCACCGACAGGGTAGATACGCAGTATTTT. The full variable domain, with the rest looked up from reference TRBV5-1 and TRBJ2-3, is KAGVTQTPRYLIKTRGQQVTLSCSPISGHRSVSWYQQTPGQGLQFLFEYFSETQRNKGNFPGRFSGRQFSNSRSEMNVSTLELGDSALYLCASSTDRVDTQYFGPGTRLTVL.

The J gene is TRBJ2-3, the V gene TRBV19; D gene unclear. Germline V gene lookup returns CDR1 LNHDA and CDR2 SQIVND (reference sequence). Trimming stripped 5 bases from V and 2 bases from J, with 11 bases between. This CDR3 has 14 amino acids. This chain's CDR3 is CASSLTSPTDTQYF. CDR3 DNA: TGTGCCAGTAGTTTGACATCTCCCACAGATACGCAGTATTTT. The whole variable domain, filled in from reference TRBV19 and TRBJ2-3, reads DGGITQSPKYLFRKEGQNVTLSCEQNLNHDAMYWYRQDPGQGLRLIYYSQIVNDFQKGDIAEGYSVSREKKESFPLTVTSAQKNPTAFYLCASSLTSPTDTQYFGPGTRLTVL.

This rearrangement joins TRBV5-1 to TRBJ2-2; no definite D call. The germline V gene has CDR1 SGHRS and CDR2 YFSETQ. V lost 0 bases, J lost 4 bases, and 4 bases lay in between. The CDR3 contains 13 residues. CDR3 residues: CASSLAVTGELFF. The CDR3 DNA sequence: TGCGCCAGCAGCTTGGCCGTCACCGGGGAGCTGTTTTTT.

CDR3 region: CASSSGSMNTEAFF. The CDR3 coding sequence is TGTGCCAGCAGTTCGGGGAGCATGAACACTGAAGCTTTCTTT. The rearrangement links TRBV27 to TRBJ1-1, with unresolved D. V was shortened by 4 bases and J by 0 bases, with 9 bases between the two germline ends. The CDR3 is 14 residues long. The germline V gene has CDR1 MNHEY and CDR2 SMNVEV (reference sequence).

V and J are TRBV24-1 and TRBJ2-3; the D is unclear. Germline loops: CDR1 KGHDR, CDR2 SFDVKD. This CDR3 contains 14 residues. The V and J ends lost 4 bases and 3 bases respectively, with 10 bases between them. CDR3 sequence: CATSDPDKTDTQYF. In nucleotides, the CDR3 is TGTGCCACCAGTGACCCCGACAAGACAGATACGCAGTATTTT.

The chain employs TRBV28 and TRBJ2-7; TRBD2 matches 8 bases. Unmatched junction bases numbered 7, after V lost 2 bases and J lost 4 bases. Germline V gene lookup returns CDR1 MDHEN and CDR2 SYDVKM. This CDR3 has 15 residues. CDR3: CASSLRAGVAYEQYF. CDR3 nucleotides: TGTGCCAGCAGTTTAAGAGCGGGAGTCGCTTACGAGCAGTACTTC.

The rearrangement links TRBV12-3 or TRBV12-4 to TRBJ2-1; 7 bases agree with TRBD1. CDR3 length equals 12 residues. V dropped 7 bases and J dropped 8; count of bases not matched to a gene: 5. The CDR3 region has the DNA TGTGCCAGCAACCAGGGGGTGCATGAGCAGTTCTTC. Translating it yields CASNQGVHEQFF.

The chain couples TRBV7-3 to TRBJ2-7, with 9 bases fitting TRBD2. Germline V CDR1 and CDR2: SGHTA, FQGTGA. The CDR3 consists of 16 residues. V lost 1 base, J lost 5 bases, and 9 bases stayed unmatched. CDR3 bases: TGTGCCAGCAGCTTAAACATGGCGGGAGGGCTGGACGAGCAGTACTTC. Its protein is CASSLNMAGGLDEQYF.

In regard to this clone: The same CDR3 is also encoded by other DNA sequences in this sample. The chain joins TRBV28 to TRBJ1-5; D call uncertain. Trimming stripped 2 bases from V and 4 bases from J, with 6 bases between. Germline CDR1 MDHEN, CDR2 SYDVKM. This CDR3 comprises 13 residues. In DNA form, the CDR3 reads TGTGCCAGCAGTTTAGACATTAATCAGCCCCAGCATTTT. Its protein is CASSLDINQPQHF.

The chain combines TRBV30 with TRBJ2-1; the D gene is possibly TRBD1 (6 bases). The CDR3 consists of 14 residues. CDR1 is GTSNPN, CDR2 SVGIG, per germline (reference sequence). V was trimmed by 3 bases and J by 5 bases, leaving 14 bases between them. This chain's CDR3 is CAWRSQGKNNEQFF. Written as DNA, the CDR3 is TGTGCCTGGAGATCGCAGGGGAAAAACAATGAGCAGTTCTTC.

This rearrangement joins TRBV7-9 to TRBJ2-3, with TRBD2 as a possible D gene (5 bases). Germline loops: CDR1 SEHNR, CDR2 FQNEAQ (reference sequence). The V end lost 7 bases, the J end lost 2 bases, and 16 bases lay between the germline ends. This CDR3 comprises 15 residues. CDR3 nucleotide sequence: TGTGCCAGCACTTCGCGGGCAAGTGTCACAGATACGCAGTATTTT. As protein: CASTSRASVTDTQYF.

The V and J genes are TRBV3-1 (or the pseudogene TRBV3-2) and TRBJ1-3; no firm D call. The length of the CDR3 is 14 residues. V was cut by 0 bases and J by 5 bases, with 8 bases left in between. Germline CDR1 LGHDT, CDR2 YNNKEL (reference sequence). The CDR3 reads CASSQDGRRNTIYF. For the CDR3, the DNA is TGTGCCAGCAGCCAAGACGGGAGACGAAACACCATATATTTT.

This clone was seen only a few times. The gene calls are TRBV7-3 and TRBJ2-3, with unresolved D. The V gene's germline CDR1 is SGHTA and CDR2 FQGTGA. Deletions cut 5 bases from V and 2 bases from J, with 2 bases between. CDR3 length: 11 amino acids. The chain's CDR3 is CASSHTDTQYF. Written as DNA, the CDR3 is TGTGCCAGCAGCCACACAGATACGCAGTATTTT.

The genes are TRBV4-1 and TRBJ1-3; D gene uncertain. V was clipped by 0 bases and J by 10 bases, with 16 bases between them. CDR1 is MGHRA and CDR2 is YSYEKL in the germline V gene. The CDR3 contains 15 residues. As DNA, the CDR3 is TGCGCCAGCAGCCAAGATGAGGCCCCGGCGGGGACCATATATTTT. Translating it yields CASSQDEAPAGTIYF.

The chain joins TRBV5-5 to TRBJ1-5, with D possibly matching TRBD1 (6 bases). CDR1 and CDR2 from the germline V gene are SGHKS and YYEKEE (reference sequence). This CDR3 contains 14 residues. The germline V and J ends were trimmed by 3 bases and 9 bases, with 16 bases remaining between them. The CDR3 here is CASSSGQIVLPQHF. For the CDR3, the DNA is TGTGCCAGCAGCTCGGGACAAATTGTTCTGCCCCAGCATTTT.

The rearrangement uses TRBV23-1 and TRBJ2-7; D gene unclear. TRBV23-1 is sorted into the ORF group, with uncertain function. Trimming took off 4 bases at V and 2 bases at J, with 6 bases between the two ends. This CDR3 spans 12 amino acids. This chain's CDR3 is CASSPHTYEQYF. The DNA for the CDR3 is TGCGCCAGCAGTCCTCACACCTACGAGCAGTACTTC.

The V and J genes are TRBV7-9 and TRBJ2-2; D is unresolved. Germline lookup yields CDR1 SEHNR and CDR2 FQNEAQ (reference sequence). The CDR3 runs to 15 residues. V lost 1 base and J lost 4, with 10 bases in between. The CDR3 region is CASSLGRTSTGELFF. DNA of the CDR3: TGTGCCAGCAGCTTAGGTCGCACGAGCACCGGGGAGCTGTTTTTT.

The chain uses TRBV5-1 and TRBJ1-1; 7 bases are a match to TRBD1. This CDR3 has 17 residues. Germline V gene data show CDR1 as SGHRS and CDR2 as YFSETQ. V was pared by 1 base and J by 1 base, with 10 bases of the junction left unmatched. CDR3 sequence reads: CASSLFITHRGNTEAFF. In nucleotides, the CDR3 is TGCGCCAGCAGCTTGTTTATCACCCACAGGGGGAACACTGAAGCTTTCTTT.

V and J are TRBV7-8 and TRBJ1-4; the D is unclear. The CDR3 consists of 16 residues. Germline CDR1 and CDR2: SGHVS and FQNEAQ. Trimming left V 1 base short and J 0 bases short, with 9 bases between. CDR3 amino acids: CASSLETVATNEKLFF. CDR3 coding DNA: TGTGCCAGCAGCTTAGAAACGGTCGCAACTAATGAAAAACTGTTTTTT.

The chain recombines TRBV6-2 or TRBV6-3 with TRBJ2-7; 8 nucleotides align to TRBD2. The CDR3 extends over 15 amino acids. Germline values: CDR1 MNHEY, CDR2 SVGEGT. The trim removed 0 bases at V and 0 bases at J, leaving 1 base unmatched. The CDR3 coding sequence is TGTGCCAGCAGTTACTCCGGGACTAGCTCCTACGAGCAGTACTTC. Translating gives CASSYSGTSSYEQYF.

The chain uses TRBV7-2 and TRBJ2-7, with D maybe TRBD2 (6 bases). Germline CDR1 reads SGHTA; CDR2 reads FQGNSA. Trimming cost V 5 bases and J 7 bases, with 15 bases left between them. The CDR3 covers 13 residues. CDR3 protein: CASSRDSTGEQYF. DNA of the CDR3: TGTGCCAGCAGCCGGGACTCCACGGGGGAGCAGTACTTC.